This passage covers 21 T cell receptor beta chains from one sample sequenced in a study of T cell responses to AZD1222 COVID-19 vaccine. Method: immunoSEQ multiplex PCR; TCRdb's copy keeps in-frame clones and lacks some. This table has about 150,000 clones, 90% appearing once. The sample consisted of peripheral blood, taken 28 days after the second AZD1222 dose. These TCRs come from an adult who received the AZD1222 COVID-19 vaccine.

This chain links TRBV2 with TRBJ2-2, with 7 bases fitting TRBD1. CDR3 length: 13 amino acids. The germline V gene encodes CDR1 SNHLY and CDR2 FYNNEI. V shed 4 bases and J 5 bases; nucleotides not matched to a gene: 1. In DNA form, the CDR3 reads TGTGCCAGCAGTGTACAGGGGACCGGGGAGCTGTTTTTT. It codes for CASSVQGTGELFF.

This chain links TRBV6-6 with TRBJ1-4; D is possibly TRBD1 (5 bases). The germline V gene encodes CDR1 MNHNY and CDR2 SVGAGI (reference sequence). This CDR3 spans 14 amino acids. The V end was cut by 7 bases, the J end by 4 bases, with 13 bases between. The DNA for the CDR3 is TGTGCCAGCATGGGACGGACTTTTAATGAAAAACTGTTTTTT. As protein: CASMGRTFNEKLFF.

The rearrangement joins TRBV2 to TRBJ1-1; 10 bases line up with TRBD1. The CDR3 contains 18 residues. Trimming cost V 4 bases and J 1 base; bases outside gene matches: 12. Germline V CDR1 and CDR2: SNHLY, FYNNEI. DNA of the CDR3: TGTGCCAGCAGTGGGGGGAGACAGGGGGCGTCGCGGAACACTGAAGCTTTCTTT. As protein: CASSGGRQGASRNTEAFF.

The gene calls are TRBV28 and TRBJ2-7, with TRBD2 matching over 12 bases. V was pared by 2 bases and J by 6 bases, with 5 bases of the junction left unmatched. The length of the CDR3 is 15 residues. Germline lookup yields CDR1 MDHEN and CDR2 SYDVKM. CDR3 region: CASSLPLAGGTEQYF. CDR3 DNA: TGTGCCAGCAGTTTACCACTAGCGGGAGGTACCGAGCAGTACTTC.

This clone has more than one count but fewer than ten. The chain joins TRBV18 to TRBJ2-4; TRBD2 agrees at 12 bases. J lost 7 bases, V lost 1 base, and 8 bases had no gene match. There are 17 residues in the CDR3. Per the germline V gene, CDR1 is KGHSH and CDR2 is LQKENI. CDR3 nucleotide sequence: TGTGCCAGCTCACCACTTCAGACTAGCGGGGGAGGGAACATTCAGTACTTC. Its translation is CASSPLQTSGGGNIQYF.

The chain recombines TRBV19 with TRBJ2-1, with 9 bases identical to TRBD2. The J segment lost 9 bases and the V segment lost 6 bases, leaving 6 bases of the junction unmatched. There are 13 residues in the CDR3. Per the germline V gene, CDR1 is LNHDA and CDR2 is SQIVND (reference sequence). The CDR3 reads CASSQGLAGEQFF. The CDR3 DNA is TGTGCCAGTAGCCAGGGACTAGCTGGTGAGCAGTTCTTC. Based on the CDR3 plus reference TRBV19 and TRBJ2-1, the full variable domain is DGGITQSPKYLFRKEGQNVTLSCEQNLNHDAMYWYRQDPGQGLRLIYYSQIVNDFQKGDIAEGYSVSREKKESFPLTVTSAQKNPTAFYLCASSQGLAGEQFFGPGTRLTVL.

This sequence joins TRBV19 and TRBJ1-4; D remains ambiguous. This CDR3 has 13 amino acids. CDR1 is LNHDA, CDR2 SQIVND, per germline (reference sequence). Trimming took 6 bases from V and 6 from J, leaving 11 bases between them. Here the CDR3 reads CASRSGFDEKLFF. The DNA of the CDR3 is TGTGCCAGTAGGTCGGGGTTCGATGAAAAACTGTTTTTT.

This rearrangement joins TRBV28 to TRBJ2-1; 9 positions match TRBD2. CDR3 size: 19 residues. Per the germline V gene, CDR1 is MDHEN and CDR2 is SYDVKM. After removal of 3 bases from V and 1 base from J, the junction contained 13 bases not matched to a gene. The CDR3: CASSFNSRREGRSYNEQFF. The CDR3 region has the DNA TGTGCCAGCAGTTTCAATTCTAGGCGGGAGGGCCGGTCCTACAATGAGCAGTTCTTC.

The genes are TRBV28 and TRBJ1-6, with D uncertain. The CDR3 is 13 residues long. Trimming pared 7 bases from V and 9 bases from J, leaving 13 bases between. From germline, CDR1 is MDHEN and CDR2 SYDVKM. The CDR3 loop is CASKGEGGSPLHF. In DNA, the CDR3 is TGTGCCAGCAAGGGCGAAGGAGGTTCACCCCTCCACTTT.

This clone appeared a single time. CDR3 sequence reads: CASSLGRQNQPQHF. DNA of the CDR3: TGTGCCAGCAGCCTGGGGAGGCAAAATCAGCCCCAGCATTTT. The rearrangement links TRBV3-1 (or the pseudogene TRBV3-2) to TRBJ1-5; D uncertain. Trimming took off 4 bases at V and 4 bases at J, with 11 bases between the two ends. The germline V gene has CDR1 LGHDT and CDR2 YNNKEL (reference sequence). The CDR3 totals 14 residues.

The chain uses TRBV7-2 and TRBJ2-2; no definite D call. Trimming pared 3 bases from V and 6 bases from J, leaving 2 bases between. The V gene's germline CDR1 is SGHTA and CDR2 FQGNSA. This CDR3 has 11 residues. The CDR3 DNA follows: TGTGCCAGCAGCTTTCCCGGGGAGCTGTTTTTT. Its translation: CASSFPGELFF.

This chain links TRBV6-5 with TRBJ1-2; 8 nucleotides line up with TRBD1. CDR1 and CDR2 from the germline V gene are MNHEY and SVGAGI. Trimming cost V 2 bases and J 6 bases; bases outside gene matches: 8. There are 15 residues in the CDR3. In DNA form, the CDR3 reads TGTGCCAGCAGTTACCCTCAAGGACAGGGCGATGGCTACACCTTC. Encoded protein: CASSYPQGQGDGYTF.

The chain joins TRBV10-3 to TRBJ1-3; possible D gene TRBD1, 5 bases. This CDR3 is 15 amino acids long. V was clipped by 5 bases and J by 1 base, with 12 bases between them. The germline V gene has CDR1 ENHRY and CDR2 SYGVKD. The CDR3 reads CAISKPTASGNTIYF. CDR3 coding DNA: TGTGCCATCAGTAAACCGACAGCGTCTGGAAACACCATATATTTT.

The V call is TRBV11-2, the J call TRBJ1-2, with TRBD1 as a possible D gene (5 bases). The CDR3 extends over 13 amino acids. Looked up from germline, CDR1 is SGHAT and CDR2 is FQNNGV. Trimming took 1 base from V and 6 from J, leaving 9 bases between them. CDR3 in amino acids: CASSLGQNHGYTF. The CDR3 DNA reads TGTGCCAGCAGCTTAGGACAGAACCATGGCTACACCTTC. Full variable domain (rest looked up from reference TRBV11-2 and TRBJ1-2): EAGVAQSPRYKIIEKRQSVAFWCNPISGHATLYWYQQILGQGPKLLIQFQNNGVVDDSQLPKDRFSAERLKGVDSTLKIQPAKLEDSAVYLCASSLGQNHGYTFGSGTRLTVV.

This chain uses TRBV3-1 (or the pseudogene TRBV3-2) with TRBJ1-5; no firm D call. This CDR3 spans 15 amino acids. Germline V lookup: CDR1 LGHDT, CDR2 YNNKEL (reference sequence). V shed 0 bases and J shed 6 bases, with 12 bases lying between them. CDR3 amino acids: CASSQDRGTSQPQHF. Written as DNA, the CDR3 is TGTGCCAGCAGCCAAGATAGAGGAACTTCTCAGCCCCAGCATTTT.

J is TRBJ2-1 and V is TRBV30; perhaps D is TRBD1 or TRBD2 (5 bases each). CDR1 is GTSNPN, CDR2 SVGIG, per germline (reference sequence). There are 11 residues in the CDR3. V was pared by 4 bases and J by 9 bases, with 10 bases between. DNA of the CDR3: TGTGCCTGGACTAGGGGAGTTGAGCAGTTCTTC. Its translation is CAWTRGVEQFF.

This clone was found once. The chain has TRBV18 and TRBJ2-1, with 9 nucleotides matching TRBD1. Germline lookup yields CDR1 KGHSH and CDR2 LQKENI. V gave up 1 base and J gave up 1 base; unmatched junction bases: 5. The CDR3 is 17 amino acids. In nucleotides, the CDR3 is TGTGCCAGCTCACCACGGTGGACAGGGGAATCCTACAATGAGCAGTTCTTC. Amino acids: CASSPRWTGESYNEQFF. The complete variable domain, with remaining parts taken from reference TRBV18 and TRBJ2-1, reads NAGVMQNPRHLVRRRGQEARLRCSPMKGHSHVYWYRQLPEEGLKFMVYLQKENIIDESGMPKERFSAEFPKEGPSILRIQQVVRGDSAAYFCASSPRWTGESYNEQFFGPGTRLTVL.

V gene TRBV6-5 combines with J gene TRBJ1-2; TRBD1 might be the D (5 bases). CDR3 length equals 14 residues. V lost 7 bases, J lost 5 bases, and 17 bases lay in between. Germline V CDR1 and CDR2: MNHEY, SVGAGI. The CDR3 DNA reads as TGTGCCAGCACCTTAACCGGGACGCATTATGGCTACACCTTC. Protein sequence: CASTLTGTHYGYTF.

This clone was seen only once. V and J are TRBV21-1 and TRBJ2-3; no DNA check was done on the table's D call, TRBD2. TRBV21-1 is described as a pseudogene. The CDR3 is made up of 18 amino acids. This CDR3 is CASSTDPSASTGTDTQYF. For the CDR3, the DNA is TGTGCCAGCAGCACAGACCCTTCTGCTAGCACCGGCACAGATACGCAGTATTTT.

This chain uses TRBV9 with TRBJ2-7, with 7 bases identical to TRBD2. The V segment lost 3 bases and the J segment 2 bases; nucleotides outside the gene matches: 11. The CDR3 is 16 amino acids. Germline V gene data show CDR1 as SGDLS and CDR2 as YYNGEE. The CDR3 DNA reads TGTGCCAGCAGCGGAGGGGAGGGGCGGAGTGCCTACGAGCAGTACTTC. It encodes CASSGGEGRSAYEQYF.

The chain carries TRBV2 and TRBJ1-5; 8 nucleotides line up with TRBD1. The CDR3 is 14 residues long. Germline-derived CDR1 and CDR2 are SNHLY and FYNNEI. With V trimmed by 6 bases and J by 7 bases, 8 bases remained unmatched. The CDR3 DNA sequence: TGTGCCAGCAGCCTAATACAGGGGGACCAGCCCCAGCATTTT. As protein: CASSLIQGDQPQHF.